This T cell receptor (beta chain) originates from a study of early T cells in non-severe SARS-CoV-2 infection. Study overall: Whole-blood bulk RNA, unsorted, was sequenced, and chains were unpaired.

This clonotype has a handful of counts. Attached unique molecular identifiers marked individual cDNA molecules. Via MiXCR, TCRdb re-called the 5' RACE reads, giving one row per CDR3 protein. The table records approximately 46,000 distinct CDR3 sequences, about 23% of them present only once. In germline, CDR1 is SQVTM, CDR2 ANQGSEA. V trimming: 4 bases; J trimming: 4 bases; junction bases outside the gene matches: 3. CDR3 size: 13 residues. The sequences come from whole blood, collected at baseline. The chain combines TRBV29-1 with TRBJ1-4, with 7 bases fitting TRBD1. This clonotype originated in an adult who was a healthcare worker with PCR-confirmed SARS-CoV-2 infection or an uninfected control (not recorded which). CDR3 DNA: TGCAGCGTTGTAGCAGGGGGTAATGAAAAACTGTTTTTT. Protein: CSVVAGGNEKLFF.